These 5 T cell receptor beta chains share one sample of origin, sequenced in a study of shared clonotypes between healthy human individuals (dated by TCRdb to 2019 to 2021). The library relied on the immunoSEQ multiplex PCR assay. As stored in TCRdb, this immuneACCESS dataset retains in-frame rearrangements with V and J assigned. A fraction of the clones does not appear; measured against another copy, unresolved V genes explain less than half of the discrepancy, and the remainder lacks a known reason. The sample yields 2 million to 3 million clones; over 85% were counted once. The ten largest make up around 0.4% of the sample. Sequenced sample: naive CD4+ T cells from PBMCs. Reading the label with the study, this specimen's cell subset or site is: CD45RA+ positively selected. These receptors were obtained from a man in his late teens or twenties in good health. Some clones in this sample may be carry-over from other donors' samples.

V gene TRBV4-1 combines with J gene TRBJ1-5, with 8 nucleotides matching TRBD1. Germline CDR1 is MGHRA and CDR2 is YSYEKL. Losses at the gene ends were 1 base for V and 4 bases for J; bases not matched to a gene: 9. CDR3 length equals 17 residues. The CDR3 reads CASSQGITGGLNQPQHF. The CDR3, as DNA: TGCGCCAGCAGCCAAGGTATAACAGGGGGACTGAATCAGCCCCAGCATTTT.

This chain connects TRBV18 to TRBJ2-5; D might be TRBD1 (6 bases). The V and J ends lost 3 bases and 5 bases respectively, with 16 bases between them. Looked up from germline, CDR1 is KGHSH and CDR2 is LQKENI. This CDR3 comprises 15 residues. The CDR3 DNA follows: TGTGCCAGCTCACCCCGGGACACCCCTGGGGAGACCCAGTACTTC. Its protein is CASSPRDTPGETQYF.

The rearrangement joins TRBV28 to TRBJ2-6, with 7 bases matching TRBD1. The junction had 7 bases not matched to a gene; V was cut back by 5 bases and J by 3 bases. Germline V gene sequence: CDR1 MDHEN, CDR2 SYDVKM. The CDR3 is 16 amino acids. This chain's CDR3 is CASSGLDRVGANVLTF. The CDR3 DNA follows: TGTGCCAGCAGTGGGCTAGACAGGGTTGGGGCCAACGTCCTGACTTTC.

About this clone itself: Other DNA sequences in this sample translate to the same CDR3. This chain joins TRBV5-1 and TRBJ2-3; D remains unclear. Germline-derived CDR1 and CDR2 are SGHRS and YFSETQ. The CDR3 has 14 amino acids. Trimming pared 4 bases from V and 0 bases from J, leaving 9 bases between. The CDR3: CASSPDPSTDTQYF. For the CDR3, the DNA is TGCGCCAGCAGCCCTGACCCCAGCACAGATACGCAGTATTTT.

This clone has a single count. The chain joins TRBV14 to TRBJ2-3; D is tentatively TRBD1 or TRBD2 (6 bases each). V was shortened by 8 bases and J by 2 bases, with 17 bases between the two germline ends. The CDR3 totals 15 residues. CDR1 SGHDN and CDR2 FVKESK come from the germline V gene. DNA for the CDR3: TGTGCCAGCCGCAAGGGGGAGGCTAACACAGATACGCAGTATTTT. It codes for CASRKGEANTDTQYF.